The 25 T cell receptor beta chains below all came from one sample that was sequenced in a study of Ad26.COV2.S vaccination and SARS-CoV-2 variants. Documented treatment: some 20 received Ad26.COV2.S at low or high dose, single or two shots; 5 received placebo; per-sample allocation not given. Following the first vaccine or placebo injection, samples were taken on day 63. TCRdb keeps only in-frame clones here, not all; method: immunoSEQ multiplex PCR. Among hundreds of thousands of clones listed, more than 80% were seen once. Source: peripheral blood, taken in a trial of Ad26.COV2.S vaccine versus placebo. The receptors derive from a person aged 18 to 59 who received the Ad26.COV2.S COVID-19 vaccine or a placebo.

This clone was observed a few times. V and J are TRBV21-1 and TRBJ2-7; the tabulated D call, TRBD1, remains unverified against the DNA. TRBV21-1 is annotated as a pseudogene. CDR3 length equals 12 residues. This CDR3 is CASLDRSYEQYF. In DNA form, the CDR3 reads TGTGCCAGTCTCGACAGGTCCTACGAGCAGTACTTC.

The chain uses TRBV7-2 and TRBJ1-1; D is unresolved. The CDR3 length is 11 residues. CDR1 is SGHTA and CDR2 is FQGNSA in the germline V gene. V shed 8 bases and J shed 6 bases, with 10 bases lying between them. The CDR3 sequence: CASHNRAEAFF. In DNA form, the CDR3 reads TGTGCCAGCCACAATAGGGCTGAAGCTTTCTTT.

Turning to this clone: This may come from a read error, since a much larger clone is one base off. This CDR3 is CASRQQGQPQHF. In DNA, the CDR3 is TGTGCCAGCAGGCAACAGGGTCAGCCCCAGCATTTT. The chain couples TRBV27 to TRBJ1-5; tentative D call: TRBD1 (6 bases). CDR3 length equals 12 residues. Germline V gene sequence: CDR1 MNHEY, CDR2 SMNVEV (reference sequence). Deletions cut 6 bases from V and 6 bases from J, with 9 bases between.

The chain links TRBV29-1 to TRBJ2-5; either TRBD1 or TRBD2 may supply D (5 bases each). Deletions cut 0 bases from V and 5 bases from J, with 16 bases between. This CDR3 contains 15 residues. Germline-derived CDR1 and CDR2 are SQVTM and ANQGSEA. The CDR3 DNA reads TGCAGCGTTGAAGATTCGCGAGGGGCATGGGAGACCCAGTACTTC. Protein: CSVEDSRGAWETQYF.

The V and J genes are TRBV6-2 or TRBV6-3 and TRBJ1-2; TRBD1 is a possible D gene (6 bases). Per germline, CDR1 MNHEY and CDR2 SVGEGT. The CDR3 consists of 13 residues. V was shortened by 7 bases and J by 8 bases, with 17 bases between the two germline ends. The CDR3 nucleotides read TGTGCCAGCAACCCTCGGGACACGAGGGGCTACACCTTC. It codes for CASNPRDTRGYTF.

The chain carries TRBV18 and TRBJ1-5; possible D gene TRBD1, 5 bases. Trimming pared 0 bases from V and 5 bases from J, leaving 8 bases between. The CDR3 runs 14 residues. The germline V gene encodes CDR1 KGHSH and CDR2 LQKENI. CDR3: CASSPPGGDQPQHF. The CDR3 DNA sequence: TGTGCCAGCTCACCACCCGGAGGGGATCAGCCCCAGCATTTT.

The rearrangement joins TRBV30 to TRBJ1-4; D ambiguous. Germline V gene lookup returns CDR1 GTSNPN and CDR2 SVGIG (reference sequence). The CDR3 spans 14 residues. V gave up 2 bases and J gave up 7 bases, with 14 bases separating them. DNA for the CDR3: TGTGCCTGGAGTACACGCGGTCGGAGTGAAAAACTGTTTTTT. Amino acids: CAWSTRGRSEKLFF.

CDR3 DNA: TGTGCCAGCAGCGGGCAGGGCGCCGAGACCCAGTACTTC. Translating it yields CASSGQGAETQYF. The chain joins TRBV7-3 to TRBJ2-5, with D perhaps TRBD1 (5 bases). V was cut by 5 bases and J by 5 bases, with 12 bases left in between. The CDR3 runs to 13 residues. Germline-derived CDR1 and CDR2 are SGHTA and FQGTGA. Filled out from reference TRBV7-3 and TRBJ2-5, the complete variable domain reads GAGVSQTPSNKVTEKGKYVELRCDPISGHTALYWYRQSLGQGPEFLIYFQGTGAADDSGLPNDRFFAVRPEGSVSTLKIQRTERGDSAVYLCASSGQGAETQYFGPGTRLLVL.

The chain links TRBV29-1 to TRBJ1-2; TRBD1 aligns across 9 bases. Germline V gives CDR1 SQVTM, CDR2 ANQGSEA. With V trimmed by 7 bases and J by 7 bases, 7 bases remained unmatched. The CDR3 is 12 amino acids. CDR3 sequence reads: CSAQRQGGGYTF. As DNA, the CDR3 is TGCAGCGCCCAGAGACAGGGGGGTGGCTACACCTTC.

This rearrangement joins TRBV7-9 to TRBJ1-2, with 8 positions matching TRBD1. The J segment lost 8 bases and the V segment lost 0 bases, leaving 8 bases of the junction unmatched. The length of the CDR3 is 15 residues. Germline CDR1 reads SEHNR; CDR2 reads FQNEAQ (reference sequence). The CDR3 loop is CASSLASYRGRGYTF. The CDR3, as DNA: TGTGCCAGCAGCTTAGCGAGCTACAGGGGGAGAGGCTACACCTTC.

The chain uses TRBV19 and TRBJ1-2; TRBD1 matches 10 bases. Trimming cost V 0 bases and J 4 bases; bases outside gene matches: 11. There are 18 residues in the CDR3. Germline values: CDR1 LNHDA, CDR2 SQIVND (reference sequence). The CDR3 DNA is TGTGCCAGTAGTATAGATATCGGGACAGGGGCGCAAGCCTATGGCTACACCTTC. Encoded protein: CASSIDIGTGAQAYGYTF. The full variable domain, in which reference TRBV19 and TRBJ1-2 provide the parts outside the CDR3, is DGGITQSPKYLFRKEGQNVTLSCEQNLNHDAMYWYRQDPGQGLRLIYYSQIVNDFQKGDIAEGYSVSREKKESFPLTVTSAQKNPTAFYLCASSIDIGTGAQAYGYTFGSGTRLTVV.

A few counts support this clone. This rearrangement joins TRBV3-1 (or the pseudogene TRBV3-2) to TRBJ2-7; 10 bases are a match to TRBD2. Germline V gene lookup returns CDR1 LGHDT and CDR2 YNNKEL (reference sequence). V lost 6 bases, J lost 6 bases, and 8 bases stayed unmatched. CDR3 length: 14 amino acids. As DNA, the CDR3 is TGTGCCAGCAGGCCCAGCGGGGGGGCGACCGAGCAGTACTTC. Translating gives CASRPSGGATEQYF.

This chain connects TRBV6-6 to TRBJ2-7, with unresolved D. Per the germline V gene, CDR1 is MNHNY and CDR2 is SVGAGI (reference sequence). The CDR3 loop spans 14 amino acids. V was trimmed by 6 bases and J by 6 bases, leaving 18 bases between them. As DNA, the CDR3 is TGTGCCAGCAGCCCACCGATGATAGGGCGCGAGCAGTACTTC. Translated: CASSPPMIGREQYF.

This clone came up once. The chain links TRBV25-1 to TRBJ2-7; 8 bases match TRBD1. The CDR3 contains 16 residues. The germline gives CDR1 MGHDK, CDR2 SYGVNS. V was clipped by 4 bases and J by 3 bases; unmatched bases: 11. CDR3 sequence: CASSGARAGGYYEQYF. Written as DNA, the CDR3 is TGTGCCAGCAGTGGGGCCAGGGCAGGGGGCTACTACGAGCAGTACTTC.

J is TRBJ2-3 and V is TRBV18; no definite D call. V gave up 6 bases and J gave up 0 bases, with 10 bases separating them. The CDR3 totals 14 residues. From germline, CDR1 is KGHSH and CDR2 LQKENI. The CDR3 is CASSGRTSTDTQYF. CDR3 coding DNA: TGTGCCAGCTCCGGACGCACTAGCACAGATACGCAGTATTTT.

V gene TRBV12-3 or TRBV12-4 combines with J gene TRBJ1-1; TRBD1 is a possible D gene (5 bases). The CDR3 length is 13 residues. V lost 3 bases to trimming and J lost 11 bases, with 16 bases between them. This chain's CDR3 is CASSFSRVLEAFF. The DNA of the CDR3 is TGTGCCAGCAGTTTTTCCAGGGTGCTAGAGGCTTTCTTT.

The gene calls are TRBV5-1 and TRBJ2-3; the match to TRBD1 covers 7 bases. There are 13 residues in the CDR3. Germline V lookup: CDR1 SGHRS, CDR2 YFSETQ. The J segment lost 6 bases and the V segment lost 2 bases, leaving 3 bases of the junction unmatched. This CDR3 reads CASSFQDRDTQYF. The CDR3 region has the DNA TGCGCCAGCAGCTTCCAGGACAGGGATACGCAGTATTTT.

The rearrangement joins TRBV19 to TRBJ2-5, with D hard to call. Germline CDR1 and CDR2: LNHDA and SQIVND (reference sequence). The CDR3 is 14 amino acids. V was shortened by 4 bases and J by 4 bases, with 13 bases between the two germline ends. CDR3 protein: CASSRWIAGETQYF. In DNA form, the CDR3 reads TGTGCCAGTAGTAGGTGGATAGCTGGAGAGACCCAGTACTTC.

The chain is built from TRBV10-1 and TRBJ1-1; D not certain. V gave up 4 bases and J gave up 1 base, with 7 bases separating them. CDR1 and CDR2 from the germline V gene are WNHNN and SYGVQD (reference sequence). CDR3 size: 13 residues. CDR3: CASSVEGNTEAFF. CDR3 nucleotides: TGCGCCAGCAGTGTCGAGGGGAACACTGAAGCTTTCTTT.

The CDR3 bases are TGTGCCAGCGGGCAAGGGGATGGCACTGAAGCTTTCTTT. Protein: CASGQGDGTEAFF. The chain links TRBV3-1 (or the pseudogene TRBV3-2) to TRBJ1-1, with TRBD1 as a possible D gene (5 bases). In germline, CDR1 is LGHDT, CDR2 YNNKEL (reference sequence). The CDR3 has 13 amino acids. The ends were cut back, 8 bases at V and 4 bases at J, with 14 bases in the middle.

This rearrangement joins TRBV7-3 to TRBJ2-3; 10 bases match TRBD2. CDR1 is SGHTA and CDR2 is FQGTGA in the germline V gene. The V segment lost 0 bases and the J segment 1 base; nucleotides outside the gene matches: 10. The length of the CDR3 is 19 residues. Written as DNA, the CDR3 is TGTGCCAGCAGCTTAACCCGGAGTAGCGGGGGGTATGGCACAGATACGCAGTATTTT. Its translation: CASSLTRSSGGYGTDTQYF.

This chain joins TRBV10-2 and TRBJ1-1; D may be TRBD1 (5 bases). Trimming took off 0 bases at V and 10 bases at J, with 12 bases between the two ends. This CDR3 spans 13 amino acids. The germline V gene encodes CDR1 WSHSY and CDR2 SAAADI. CDR3: CASSESTGTRAFF. In DNA, the CDR3 is TGCGCCAGCAGTGAGTCCACCGGGACTAGAGCTTTCTTT.

The J gene is TRBJ2-3, the V gene TRBV2, with 8 positions matching TRBD1. Trimming took 5 bases from V and 7 from J; bases not matched to a gene: 17. Germline CDR1 SNHLY, CDR2 FYNNEI. This CDR3 is 17 amino acids long. CDR3 sequence reads: CASSQLSRDRPLHTQYF. Written as DNA, the CDR3 is TGTGCCAGCAGTCAACTTAGCCGGGACAGGCCGCTTCATACGCAGTATTTT.

The chain combines TRBV7-9 with TRBJ1-2; D is perhaps TRBD1 (5 bases). V was trimmed by 5 bases and J by 7 bases, leaving 20 bases between them. This CDR3 comprises 15 residues. Germline V CDR1 and CDR2: SEHNR, FQNEAQ (reference sequence). The CDR3: CASSTRGGRDPGYTF. The CDR3 DNA reads TGTGCCAGCAGCACTCGGGGGGGACGCGATCCTGGCTACACCTTC.

The chain combines TRBV7-2 with TRBJ2-1; possibly TRBD1 for D (5 bases). CDR3 size: 15 residues. V lost 4 bases, J lost 1 base, and 11 bases lay in between. The germline gives CDR1 SGHTA, CDR2 FQGNSA. Here the CDR3 reads CASSSQTASYNEQFF. The CDR3 DNA sequence: TGTGCCAGCAGCTCCCAGACAGCGTCCTACAATGAGCAGTTCTTC. The variable domain in full, completed from reference TRBV7-2 and TRBJ2-1, reads GAGVSQSPSNKVTEKGKDVELRCDPISGHTALYWYRQSLGQGLEFLIYFQGNSAPDKSGLPSDRFSAERTGGSVSTLTIQRTQQEDSAVYLCASSSQTASYNEQFFGPGTRLTVL.